Following are 4 T cell receptor beta chains from one sample sequenced in a study of beta chain features in type 1 diabetes. What was sequenced were expressed TCRB transcripts, since all of the isolated RNA had been reverse transcribed. Using immunoSEQ multiplex PCR, the repertoire was profiled, and TCRdb retains in-frame clones only, with some absent. The data contain 300,000 to 400,000 clones, 10% to 15% of them singletons. What was sequenced was naive CD4+ T cells from blood. These receptors all stem from a man in his late teens or twenties in good health.

The gene calls are TRBV30 and TRBJ1-3; D is undetermined. Trimming left V 4 bases short and J 0 bases short, with 10 bases between. This CDR3 is 14 amino acids long. Germline assignment: CDR1 GTSNPN and CDR2 SVGIG (reference sequence). CDR3 residues: CAWNLAASGNTIYF. In DNA, the CDR3 is TGTGCCTGGAACCTGGCCGCCTCTGGAAACACCATATATTTT. The full variable domain, rest sourced from reference TRBV30 and TRBJ1-3, is SQTIHQWPATLVQPVGSPLSLECTVEGTSNPNLYWYRQAAGRGLQLLFYSVGIGQISSEVPQNLSASRPQDRQFILSSKKLLLSDSGFYLCAWNLAASGNTIYFGEGSWLTVV.

This clone occurred a few times. The CDR3 sequence is CASSILIGETQYF. CDR3 DNA sequence: TGTGCCAGCAGCATCCTAATCGGGGAGACCCAGTACTTC. The chain joins TRBV5-4 to TRBJ2-5; no clear D. The length of the CDR3 is 13 residues. The V end lost 4 bases, the J end lost 5 bases, and 12 bases lay between the germline ends. Germline loops: CDR1 SGHNT, CDR2 YYREEE (reference sequence).

The chain combines TRBV6-6 with TRBJ2-7, with 9 bases aligning to TRBD2. The CDR3 has 16 residues. Germline CDR1 reads MNHNY; CDR2 reads SVGAGI (reference sequence). V was pared by 0 bases and J by 5 bases, with 8 bases of the junction left unmatched. CDR3 loop: CASSYSTGLAGNEQYF. The CDR3 bases are TGTGCCAGCAGTTACTCGACAGGCCTAGCGGGAAACGAGCAGTACTTC.

The chain is built from TRBV18 and TRBJ1-4, with TRBD1 identical over 7 bases. CDR3 length equals 16 residues. V was pared by 1 base and J by 4 bases, with 6 bases of the junction left unmatched. Germline loops: CDR1 KGHSH, CDR2 LQKENI. CDR3 sequence reads: CASSPLAGTVNEKLFF. CDR3 nucleotides: TGTGCCAGCTCACCACTGGCTGGGACAGTTAATGAAAAACTGTTTTTT. The full variable domain, its missing parts supplied by reference TRBV18 and TRBJ1-4, is NAGVMQNPRHLVRRRGQEARLRCSPMKGHSHVYWYRQLPEEGLKFMVYLQKENIIDESGMPKERFSAEFPKEGPSILRIQQVVRGDSAAYFCASSPLAGTVNEKLFFGSGTQLSVL.